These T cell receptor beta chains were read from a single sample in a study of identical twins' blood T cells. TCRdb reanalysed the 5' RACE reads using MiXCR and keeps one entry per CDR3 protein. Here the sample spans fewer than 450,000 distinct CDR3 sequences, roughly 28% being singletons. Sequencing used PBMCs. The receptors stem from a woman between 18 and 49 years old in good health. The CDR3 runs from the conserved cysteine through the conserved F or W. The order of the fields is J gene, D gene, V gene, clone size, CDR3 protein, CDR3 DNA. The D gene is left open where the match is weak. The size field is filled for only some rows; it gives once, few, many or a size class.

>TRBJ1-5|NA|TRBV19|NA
CAGSIARRSNQPQHF
TGTGCCGGTAGTATAGCCAGGCGTTCCAATCAGCCCCAGCATTTT
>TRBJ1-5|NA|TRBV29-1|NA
CSVEETFGEPLHF
TGCAGCGTTGAAGAGACCTTCGGGGAGCCCCTGCATTTT
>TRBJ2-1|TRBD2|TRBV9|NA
CASSVASGSVSYNEQFF
TGTGCCAGCAGCGTAGCGAGCGGGAGCGTTTCCTACAATGAGCAGTTCTTC
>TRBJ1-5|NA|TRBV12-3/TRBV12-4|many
CASSLSGADQPQHF
TGTGCCAGCAGTTTATCGGGGGCGGACCAGCCCCAGCATTTT
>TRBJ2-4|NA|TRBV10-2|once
CASIGVTKNIQYF
TGCGCCAGCATCGGGGTGACCAAAAACATTCAGTACTTC
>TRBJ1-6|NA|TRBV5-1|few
CASSLSWDKGNSPLHF
TGCGCCAGCAGCTTATCCTGGGACAAAGGGAACTCACCCCTCCACTTT
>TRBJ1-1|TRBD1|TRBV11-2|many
CASSSPRQGVEAFF
TGTGCCAGCAGCTCACCCCGCCAGGGGGTGGAAGCTTTCTTT
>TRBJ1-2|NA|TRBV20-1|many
CSASGQGAHYGYTF
TGCAGTGCTAGCGGACAAGGGGCTCACTATGGCTACACCTTC
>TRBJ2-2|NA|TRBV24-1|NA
CATSGTTGTQNTGELFF
TGTGCCACCAGTGGGACTACCGGGACTCAGAACACCGGGGAGCTGTTTTTT
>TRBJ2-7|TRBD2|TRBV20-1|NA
CSAASPSSGSGLYEQYF
TGCAGTGCCGCCTCCCCATCTAGCGGGAGTGGGCTCTACGAGCAGTACTTC
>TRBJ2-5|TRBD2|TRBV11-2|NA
CASSLEPTSGRGLWETQYF
TGTGCCAGCAGCTTAGAACCTACTAGCGGGAGAGGATTGTGGGAGACCCAGTACTTC
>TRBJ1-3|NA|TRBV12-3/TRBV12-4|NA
CASSPEHRAGNTIYF
TGTGCCAGCAGTCCCGAGCACAGGGCTGGAAACACCATATATTTT
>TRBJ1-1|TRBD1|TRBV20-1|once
CSARDRVTGEAFF
TGCAGTGCTAGGGACAGGGTCACGGGTGAAGCTTTCTTT
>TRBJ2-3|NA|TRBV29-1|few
CSLIPLWGHTDTQYF
TGCAGCCTAATTCCTCTCTGGGGGCACACAGATACGCAGTATTTT
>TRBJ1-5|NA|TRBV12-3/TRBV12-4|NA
CASSLLREQPQHF
TGTGCCAGCAGTTTACTGAGGGAACAGCCCCAGCATTTT